Shown below are 15 T cell receptor beta chains from a single sample sequenced in a study of shared clonotypes between healthy human individuals. Profiling relied on immunoSEQ multiplex PCR, and the TCRdb table lists in-frame clones only, not all of them. The sample has around 2.1 million clones; about 93% are singletons. Positively selected for CCR7, the CD45RO-negative cells used as naive CD8 cells excluded terminally differentiated effector memory CD45RA+ cells. Sequencing was carried out using naive CD8+ T cells from PBMCs. These receptors came from a young man in good health. Some clones in this sample may be carry-over from other donors' samples.

This clone was detected only a few times. The genes are TRBV9 and TRBJ1-1; the D gene is possibly TRBD1 (6 bases). Trimming left V 3 bases short and J 3 bases short, with 15 bases between. Germline assignment: CDR1 SGDLS and CDR2 YYNGEE. The CDR3 spans 15 residues. CDR3 sequence: CASSEITGTYTEAFF. Here the CDR3 DNA reads TGTGCCAGCAGCGAGATCACAGGGACTTACACTGAAGCTTTCTTT.

On this clone itself: This same CDR3 is encoded by further DNA sequences in the sample. The J gene is TRBJ2-1, the V gene TRBV27; no firm D call. Trimming pared 5 bases from V and 3 bases from J, leaving 8 bases between. The CDR3 is made up of 13 amino acids. Germline V gene data show CDR1 as MNHEY and CDR2 as SMNVEV (reference sequence). CDR3 DNA: TGTGCCAGCAGTCCAACACTCTACAATGAGCAGTTCTTC. This codes for CASSPTLYNEQFF.

The chain uses TRBV5-1 and TRBJ2-7; D call uncertain. The V gene's germline CDR1 is SGHRS and CDR2 YFSETQ. The CDR3 is 16 amino acids. Trimming stripped 0 bases from V and 0 bases from J, with 13 bases between. CDR3 residues: CASSLAFSHSSYEQYF. The DNA of the CDR3 is TGCGCCAGCAGCTTGGCGTTTAGCCACAGCTCCTACGAGCAGTACTTC.

To note about this clone: Different DNA sequences within this sample yield the same CDR3. The chain joins TRBV6-6 to TRBJ2-1; the match to TRBD2 covers 10 bases. V trimming: 0 bases; J trimming: 2 bases; junction bases outside the gene matches: 1. Germline V CDR1 and CDR2: MNHNY, SVGAGI (reference sequence). The CDR3 is 16 amino acids. The CDR3 nucleotides read TGTGCCAGCAGTTACTCAGCGGGAGGGCCCTACAATGAGCAGTTCTTC. Amino acid sequence: CASSYSAGGPYNEQFF.

The chain has TRBV5-6 and TRBJ2-7; 7 positions match TRBD1. With 4 bases clipped from V and 6 bases from J, the junction kept 10 bases outside the gene matches. This CDR3 is built from 14 residues. Germline V gene data show CDR1 as SGHDT and CDR2 as YYEEEE. The CDR3, as DNA: TGTGCCAGCAGCCTCCGACAGGGTTTTCCCGAGCAGTACTTC. Protein product: CASSLRQGFPEQYF.

This chain links TRBV5-6 with TRBJ2-3, with 9 bases matching TRBD1. The CDR3 spans 17 residues. The V gene end was trimmed by 3 bases and the J gene end by 2 bases; junction bases not matched to a gene: 10. Looked up from germline, CDR1 is SGHDT and CDR2 is YYEEEE. CDR3 in DNA: TGTGCCAGCAGCTCCTCACCGGGACAGGGACCCACAGATACGCAGTATTTT. Amino acid sequence: CASSSSPGQGPTDTQYF.

Of note for this clone: Distinct nucleotide sequences in the sample also encode this CDR3. The chain employs TRBV29-1 and TRBJ1-2; TRBD1 agrees at 10 bases. Germline V gives CDR1 SQVTM, CDR2 ANQGSEA. The CDR3 has 13 amino acids. V shed 5 bases, J shed 2 bases, and the junction held 2 bases outside the gene matches. The CDR3, as DNA: TGCAGCGTTCCGGACAGGGGGAACTATGGCTACACCTTC. Its protein is CSVPDRGNYGYTF.

The rearrangement links TRBV5-1 to TRBJ2-7, with D unresolved. V gave up 1 base and J gave up 5 bases, with 19 bases separating them. CDR3 length: 16 amino acids. Germline V lookup: CDR1 SGHRS, CDR2 YFSETQ. The CDR3 DNA is TGCGCCAGCAGCTTGTATCTAGACTCCTTAATCGACGAGCAGTACTTC. Translating it yields CASSLYLDSLIDEQYF.

This clone was observed once. This chain joins TRBV27 and TRBJ2-1, with D perhaps TRBD1 (5 bases). Germline V CDR1 and CDR2: MNHEY, SMNVEV (reference sequence). V shed 2 bases and J shed 8 bases, with 19 bases lying between them. The CDR3 is 16 residues long. This CDR3 is CASSLGARPRWDEQFF. The CDR3 DNA sequence: TGTGCCAGCAGTTTAGGGGCTAGGCCCAGGTGGGATGAGCAGTTCTTC.

The rearrangement links TRBV7-9 to TRBJ2-7; TRBD1 matches at 8 bases. This CDR3 has 15 amino acids. Per germline, CDR1 SEHNR and CDR2 FQNEAQ (reference sequence). V lost 5 bases to trimming and J lost 1 base; unmatched junction nucleotides: 7. CDR3: CASSQAGGISYEQYF. The CDR3 DNA follows: TGTGCCAGCAGCCAGGCAGGGGGCATTTCCTACGAGCAGTACTTC.

The V gene is TRBV27, the J gene TRBJ1-4; weak D call: TRBD1 (5 bases). The CDR3 is 13 amino acids. Trimming took 2 bases from V and 7 from J, leaving 8 bases between them. Per germline, CDR1 MNHEY and CDR2 SMNVEV (reference sequence). CDR3: CASSLAGAEKLFF. CDR3 coding DNA: TGTGCCAGCAGTTTAGCCGGGGCTGAAAAACTGTTTTTT.

This chain's CDR3 is CASSSFGEPFNEQFF. As DNA, the CDR3 is TGTGCCAGCAGTTCCTTTGGAGAACCGTTCAATGAGCAGTTCTTC. This chain joins TRBV27 and TRBJ2-1, with D hard to call. V shed 4 bases and J shed 6 bases, with 16 bases lying between them. This CDR3 region has 15 residues. Per germline, CDR1 MNHEY and CDR2 SMNVEV (reference sequence).

The V gene is TRBV28, the J gene TRBJ2-2; D is tentatively TRBD1 or TRBD2 (6 bases each). CDR1 is MDHEN, CDR2 SYDVKM, per germline. The CDR3 is 17 amino acids. V lost 6 bases and J lost 5, with 22 bases in between. The CDR3 region has the DNA TGTGCCAGCAGATTTACAGGGATTGTGCGGGGAACCGGGGAGCTGTTTTTT. Protein sequence: CASRFTGIVRGTGELFF.

About this clone itself: Other DNA sequences within the sample encode an identical CDR3. This chain uses TRBV30 with TRBJ1-1; D call uncertain. The length of the CDR3 is 11 residues. Germline-derived CDR1 and CDR2 are GTSNPN and SVGIG (reference sequence). Trimming cost V 2 bases and J 4 bases, with 5 bases left between them. CDR3 DNA: TGTGCCTGGAGTTTGGGCACTGAAGCTTTCTTT. This sequence encodes CAWSLGTEAFF.

This chain links TRBV29-1 with TRBJ1-1; D not resolved. V lost 6 bases, J lost 6 bases, and 26 bases lay in between. Germline V CDR1 and CDR2: SQVTM, ANQGSEA. The CDR3 runs to 16 residues. The CDR3 here is CSVPWAEGATSPEAFF. CDR3 DNA sequence: TGCAGCGTGCCTTGGGCAGAGGGTGCTACATCACCTGAAGCTTTCTTT.